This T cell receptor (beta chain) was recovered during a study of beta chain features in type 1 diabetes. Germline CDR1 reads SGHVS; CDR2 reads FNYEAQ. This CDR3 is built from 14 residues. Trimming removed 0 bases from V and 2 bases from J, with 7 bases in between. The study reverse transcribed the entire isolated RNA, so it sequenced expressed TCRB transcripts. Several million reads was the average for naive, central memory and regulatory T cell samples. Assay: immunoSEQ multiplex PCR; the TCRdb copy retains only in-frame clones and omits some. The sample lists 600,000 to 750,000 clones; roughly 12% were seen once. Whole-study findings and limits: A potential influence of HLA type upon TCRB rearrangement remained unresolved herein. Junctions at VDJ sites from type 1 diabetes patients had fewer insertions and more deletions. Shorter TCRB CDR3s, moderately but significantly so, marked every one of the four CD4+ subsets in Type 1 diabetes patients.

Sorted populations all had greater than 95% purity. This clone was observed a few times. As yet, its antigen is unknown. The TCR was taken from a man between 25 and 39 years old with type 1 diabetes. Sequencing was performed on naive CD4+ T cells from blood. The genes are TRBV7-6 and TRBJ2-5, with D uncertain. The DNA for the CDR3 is TGTGCCAGCAGCTTAGCTTTGCAACAAGAGACCCAGTACTTC. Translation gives CASSLALQQETQYF.